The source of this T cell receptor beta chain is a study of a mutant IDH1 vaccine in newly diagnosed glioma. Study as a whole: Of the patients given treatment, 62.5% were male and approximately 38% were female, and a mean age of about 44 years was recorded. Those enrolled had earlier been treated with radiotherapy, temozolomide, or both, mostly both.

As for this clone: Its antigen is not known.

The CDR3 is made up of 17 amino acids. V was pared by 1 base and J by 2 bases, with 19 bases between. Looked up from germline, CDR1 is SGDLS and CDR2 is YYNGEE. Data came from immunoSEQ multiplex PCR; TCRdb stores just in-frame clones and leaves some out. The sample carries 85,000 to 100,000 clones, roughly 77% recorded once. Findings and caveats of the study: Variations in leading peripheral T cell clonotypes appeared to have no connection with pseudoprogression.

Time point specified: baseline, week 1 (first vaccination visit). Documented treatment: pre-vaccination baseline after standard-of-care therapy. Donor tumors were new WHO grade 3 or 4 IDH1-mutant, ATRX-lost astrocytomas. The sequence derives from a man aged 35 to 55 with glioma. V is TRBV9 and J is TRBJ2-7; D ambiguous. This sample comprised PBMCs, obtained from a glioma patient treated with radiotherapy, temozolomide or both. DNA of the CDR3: TGTGCCAGCAGCGTACCTCGCCAGGCCGAGAGGACCTACGAGCAGTACTTC. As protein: CASSVPRQAERTYEQYF.